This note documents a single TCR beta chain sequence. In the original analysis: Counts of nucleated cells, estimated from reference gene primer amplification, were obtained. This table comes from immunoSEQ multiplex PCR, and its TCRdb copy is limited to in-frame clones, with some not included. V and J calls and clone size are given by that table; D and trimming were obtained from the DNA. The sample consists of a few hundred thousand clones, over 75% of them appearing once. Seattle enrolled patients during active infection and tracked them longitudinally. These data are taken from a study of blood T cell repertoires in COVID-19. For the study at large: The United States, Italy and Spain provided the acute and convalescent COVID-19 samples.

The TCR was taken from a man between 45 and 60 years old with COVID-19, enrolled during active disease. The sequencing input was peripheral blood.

The CDR3, as DNA: TGTGCCAGTAGTATAGATGTGGTAGCGGGAACAAGCACAGATACGCAGTATTTT. As protein: CASSIDVVAGTSTDTQYF. V usage is TRBV19 and J usage is TRBJ2-3, with 8 positions matching TRBD2. CDR3 length equals 18 residues. The junction had 8 bases not matched to a gene; V was cut back by 0 bases and J by 0 bases. Germline CDR1 and CDR2: LNHDA and SQIVND (reference sequence).